The 5 T cell receptor beta chains given below trace back to one sample, sequenced in a study of cytomegalovirus exposure and HLA in healthy donors (TCRdb year 2017). The library was produced with the immunoSEQ multiplex PCR assay. The multiplex PCR relied on a mix of 60 forward primers for TCR Vbeta segments and 13 reverse primers for TCR Jbeta segments. Here the immuneACCESS table is served through TCRdb, limited to in-frame sequences with V and J called. Missing clones are a known gap in these copies; in checked studies unresolved V genes cover under half, and the rest lacks a known reason. This sample has under 200,000 clones in its table, and roughly 80% of those were observed once. The top ten hold 6.3% of the sample. The sequencing input was PBMCs. The receptor set was obtained from a man aged 35 to 55 in good health and CMV-seropositive.

The rearrangement joins TRBV14 to TRBJ2-7; 8 positions agree with TRBD1. Germline V lookup: CDR1 SGHDN, CDR2 FVKESK. V lost 1 base to trimming and J lost 4 bases; unmatched junction nucleotides: 6. CDR3 length: 15 amino acids. The CDR3 DNA follows: TGTGCCAGCAGCCAAGGGACAGGGTTGCAGTACGAGCAGTACTTC. As protein: CASSQGTGLQYEQYF.

This chain joins TRBV7-9 and TRBJ1-5; tentative D call: TRBD1 (5 bases). V gave up 1 base and J gave up 5 bases, with 18 bases separating them. The CDR3 is 17 amino acids. Germline values: CDR1 SEHNR, CDR2 FQNEAQ (reference sequence). The CDR3 DNA sequence: TGTGCCAGCAGCTTAGGTGTGGTAGGGGAAATATATCAGCCCCAGCATTTT. It yields the protein CASSLGVVGEIYQPQHF.

The genes are TRBV9 and TRBJ2-7; weak D call: TRBD1 (5 bases). V lost 4 bases and J lost 1, with 15 bases in between. CDR1 is SGDLS, CDR2 YYNGEE, per germline. The CDR3 is 15 residues long. Here the CDR3 DNA reads TGTGCCAGCAGCCATACAGGAGTTGGGTCCTACGAGCAGTACTTC. It is translated as CASSHTGVGSYEQYF.

This clone has just one count. V is TRBV2 and J is TRBJ2-3, with TRBD2 identical over 7 bases. In germline, CDR1 is SNHLY, CDR2 FYNNEI. The ends lost 7 bases at V and 2 bases at J; junction bases unmatched: 9. This CDR3 is built from 15 residues. CDR3 nucleotides: TGTGCCAGCATCCAAGCAGGGACTACCACAGATACGCAGTATTTT. Its translation is CASIQAGTTTDTQYF.

This clone was detected once. The rearrangement links TRBV19 to TRBJ2-5, with TRBD2 as a possible D gene (5 bases). The length of the CDR3 is 15 residues. Trimming removed 5 bases at V and 4 bases at J, with 17 bases between. Germline V gives CDR1 LNHDA, CDR2 SQIVND (reference sequence). The CDR3 DNA reads as TGTGCCAGTAGTGACCGGGAACGGTGGGGAGAGACCCAGTACTTC. This gives the protein CASSDRERWGETQYF.